The 26 T cell receptor beta chains given below trace back to one sample, sequenced in a study of blood T cell repertoires in COVID-19. Here immunoSEQ multiplex PCR was the method, and the copy in TCRdb shows in-frame clones only, minus some. The data show 150,000 to 200,000 clones, with roughly four fifths seen just once and roughly 8% held by the top ten. Sequencing was carried out using peripheral blood. These receptor sequences come from a man between 35 and 55 years old who had recovered from COVID-19.

This chain uses TRBV12-3 or TRBV12-4 with TRBJ2-1, with 7 bases identical to TRBD2. The CDR3 runs to 12 residues. Germline trimming cut 2 bases from V and 14 bases from J; bases unmatched to any gene: 6. This chain's CDR3 is CASSLSGLDEFF. The CDR3 DNA reads as TGTGCCAGCAGTTTAAGTGGACTAGACGAGTTCTTC.

This chain links TRBV19 with TRBJ2-1, with 12 nucleotides matching TRBD2. This CDR3 comprises 15 residues. Trimming at V came to 9 bases and at J to 9 bases, leaving 12 bases not matched to a gene. Germline values: CDR1 LNHDA, CDR2 SQIVND (reference sequence). The CDR3 region is CASNSGTSGPTEQFF. The CDR3 region has the DNA TGTGCCAGCAATTCCGGGACTAGCGGGCCCACTGAGCAGTTCTTC.

V is TRBV11-2 and J is TRBJ2-5; 9 bases map to TRBD1. Germline V gene lookup returns CDR1 SGHAT and CDR2 FQNNGV. The CDR3 spans 12 residues. V lost 5 bases, J lost 12 bases, and 7 bases stayed unmatched. The CDR3 spells CASSALQGAEYF. The CDR3 coding sequence is TGTGCCAGCAGCGCCCTACAGGGGGCTGAGTACTTC.

The sample holds a few counts of this clone. The chain carries TRBV30 and TRBJ2-7; 12 bases match TRBD2. V was clipped by 3 bases and J by 4 bases; unmatched bases: 7. Germline V gene data show CDR1 as GTSNPN and CDR2 as SVGIG (reference sequence). The CDR3 runs 15 residues. Here the CDR3 DNA reads TGTGCCTGGAGAGGAGGGCTAGCGGGGGGGTACGAGCAGTACTTC. Translation: CAWRGGLAGGYEQYF.

This chain links TRBV4-1 with TRBJ2-5; D is unresolved. The CDR3 length is 13 residues. CDR1 is MGHRA and CDR2 is YSYEKL in the germline V gene. V dropped 3 bases and J dropped 0 bases, with 5 bases sitting between them. The CDR3 nucleotides read TGCGCCAGCAGCCACGTAAACCAAGAGACCCAGTACTTC. Translation: CASSHVNQETQYF.

As for this clone: Mismatch with germline at one junction end may stem from a read error. The chain links TRBV6-1 to TRBJ2-7; TRBD2 aligns across 10 bases. The CDR3 runs 13 residues. The germline V gene encodes CDR1 MNHNS and CDR2 SASEGT. The CDR3 DNA reads as TGTGCCAGCAGTAAAGCGGGAGGGGGCGAGCAGTACTTC. Translating it yields CASSKAGGGEQYF.

The V gene is TRBV5-6, the J gene TRBJ1-2; D perhaps matches TRBD1 (6 bases). Trimming cost V 0 bases and J 5 bases, with 11 bases left between them. CDR1 is SGHDT and CDR2 is YYEEEE in the germline V gene. CDR3 length: 14 residues. Here the CDR3 DNA reads TGTGCCAGCAGCTTGGTCGGGACAACTTATGGCTACACCTTC. Translation gives CASSLVGTTYGYTF. The full variable domain, in which reference TRBV5-6 and TRBJ1-2 provide the parts outside the CDR3, is DAGVTQSPTHLIKTRGQQVTLRCSPKSGHDTVSWYQQALGQGPQFIFQYYEEEERQRGNFPDRFSGHQFPNYSSELNVNALLLGDSALYLCASSLVGTTYGYTFGSGTRLTVV.

The gene calls are TRBV10-3 and TRBJ1-1; TRBD1 matches at 9 bases. The CDR3 totals 15 residues. The germline gives CDR1 ENHRY, CDR2 SYGVKD. The trim removed 3 bases at V and 4 bases at J, leaving 6 bases unmatched. CDR3 region: CAISDRTGVSTEAFF. CDR3 sequence (DNA): TGTGCCATCAGTGATAGGACAGGGGTGAGCACTGAAGCTTTCTTT.

This chain links TRBV6-2 or TRBV6-3 with TRBJ2-5; TRBD2 matches at 10 bases. This CDR3 has 16 amino acids. The V segment lost 6 bases and the J segment 2 bases; nucleotides outside the gene matches: 9. Germline V gene sequence: CDR1 MNHEY, CDR2 SVGEGT. CDR3 residues: CASSPGTSVRQETQYF. The CDR3 bases are TGTGCCAGCAGCCCCGGGACTAGCGTCAGGCAAGAGACCCAGTACTTC.

This chain links TRBV6-5 with TRBJ1-2; maybe TRBD1 (6 bases). CDR3 size: 11 residues. Trimming removed 10 bases from V and 11 bases from J, with 17 bases in between. Germline V gene sequence: CDR1 MNHEY, CDR2 SVGAGI. CDR3 sequence reads: CATVRTASYTF. The CDR3 coding sequence is TGTGCCACCGTAAGGACAGCTTCTTACACCTTC.

This chain uses TRBV10-3 with TRBJ1-5; unclear D gene. This CDR3 has 12 amino acids. Deletions cut 7 bases from V and 7 bases from J, with 11 bases between. The germline V gene encodes CDR1 ENHRY and CDR2 SYGVKD. The CDR3 loop is CAINASGQPQHF. The CDR3 DNA is TGTGCCATCAACGCGTCCGGGCAGCCCCAGCATTTT.

The V gene is TRBV7-2, the J gene TRBJ2-2; the match to TRBD1 covers 7 bases. Germline trimming cut 0 bases from V and 4 bases from J; bases unmatched to any gene: 8. The V gene's germline CDR1 is SGHTA and CDR2 FQGNSA. This CDR3 spans 17 amino acids. The CDR3 DNA follows: TGTGCCAGCAGCTTAGCTCCCGACAGGGTGGCCACCGGGGAGCTGTTTTTT. Its translation: CASSLAPDRVATGELFF.

V usage is TRBV9 and J usage is TRBJ2-5; TRBD2 is a possible D gene (6 bases). Germline CDR1 is SGDLS and CDR2 is YYNGEE. Deletions cut 0 bases from V and 5 bases from J, with 14 bases between. This CDR3 is 15 amino acids long. CDR3 coding DNA: TGTGCCAGCAGCGTAGGAGTTGTGGGGAGGGAGACCCAGTACTTC. Protein product: CASSVGVVGRETQYF.

This rearrangement joins TRBV29-1 to TRBJ2-1; no firm D call. The ends were cut back, 7 bases at V and 4 bases at J, with 14 bases in the middle. Germline loops: CDR1 SQVTM, CDR2 ANQGSEA. The CDR3 has 13 residues. Here the CDR3 DNA reads TGCAGCGCCTATGACGGAGCTTACAATGAGCAGTTCTTC. It translates to CSAYDGAYNEQFF.

CDR3 sequence reads: CASRDRGKNTQYF. CDR3 coding DNA: TGTGCCAGCAGAGACAGGGGAAAGAATACGCAGTATTTT. The chain has TRBV11-3 and TRBJ2-3; 8 bases agree with TRBD1. The trim removed 6 bases at V and 7 bases at J, leaving 6 bases unmatched. This CDR3 contains 13 residues. From germline, CDR1 is SGHNT and CDR2 YENEEA.

The chain uses TRBV5-6 and TRBJ1-6; D remains ambiguous. Germline CDR1 and CDR2: SGHDT and YYEEEE. This CDR3 has 17 residues. Trimming pared 0 bases from V and 1 base from J, leaving 11 bases between. The CDR3 loop reads CASSLAPGKSYNSPLHF. The CDR3 DNA is TGTGCCAGCAGCTTGGCGCCGGGGAAGTCCTATAATTCACCCCTCCACTTT. The full variable domain, its missing parts supplied by reference TRBV5-6 and TRBJ1-6, is DAGVTQSPTHLIKTRGQQVTLRCSPKSGHDTVSWYQQALGQGPQFIFQYYEEEERQRGNFPDRFSGHQFPNYSSELNVNALLLGDSALYLCASSLAPGKSYNSPLHFGNGTRLTVT.

The chain combines TRBV12-3 or TRBV12-4 with TRBJ2-5; 8 bases line up with TRBD1. The CDR3 is made up of 13 amino acids. With V trimmed by 9 bases and J by 1 base, 4 bases remained unmatched. The DNA of the CDR3 is TGTGCCAGTTTCGGACAGGGCCAAGAGACCCAGTACTTC. This encodes CASFGQGQETQYF.

The chain carries TRBV6-2 or TRBV6-3 and TRBJ1-6; D remains unclear. V dropped 2 bases and J dropped 8 bases, with 10 bases sitting between them. From germline, CDR1 is MNHEY and CDR2 SVGEGT. There are 14 residues in the CDR3. Here the CDR3 reads CASSYGRAYSPLHF. CDR3 DNA sequence: TGTGCCAGCAGTTACGGGAGGGCTTATTCACCCCTCCACTTT.

The chain recombines TRBV4-1 with TRBJ2-2; D is ambiguous. V was pared by 5 bases and J by 2 bases, with 12 bases between. Germline values: CDR1 MGHRA, CDR2 YSYEKL. CDR3 length: 15 amino acids. CDR3: CASSSMERNTGELFF. The DNA of the CDR3 is TGCGCCAGCAGCTCTATGGAGCGAAACACCGGGGAGCTGTTTTTT.

This chain uses TRBV5-6 with TRBJ2-2; a possible D gene is TRBD1 (6 bases). Germline V gives CDR1 SGHDT, CDR2 YYEEEE. Trimming left V 5 bases short and J 0 bases short, with 11 bases between. The CDR3 is 15 residues long. CDR3 sequence reads: CASSYGTPNTGELFF. For the CDR3, the DNA is TGTGCCAGCAGTTACGGGACACCGAACACCGGGGAGCTGTTTTTT.

The chain's CDR3 is CASRQGNEKLFF. The DNA for the CDR3 is TGTGCCAGCAGACAGGGGAATGAAAAACTGTTTTTT. The rearrangement links TRBV28 to TRBJ1-4; 7 bases are a match to TRBD1. Germline values: CDR1 MDHEN, CDR2 SYDVKM. Losses at the gene ends were 6 bases for V and 5 bases for J; bases not matched to a gene: 0. The CDR3 has 12 amino acids.

This chain uses TRBV3-1 (or the pseudogene TRBV3-2) with TRBJ2-5, with 8 bases that match TRBD2. Per germline, CDR1 LGHDT and CDR2 YNNKEL (reference sequence). This CDR3 contains 19 residues. The ends lost 1 base at V and 7 bases at J; junction bases unmatched: 20. Here the CDR3 reads CASSQVPGGAGGPDGTQYF. DNA of the CDR3: TGTGCCAGCAGCCAAGTTCCGGGAGGGGCGGGAGGACCTGATGGGACCCAGTACTTC.

CDR3 DNA sequence: TGCGCCAGCAGCCAAGTCCCAGGGCAGGATAATTCACCCCTCCACTTT. Residues: CASSQVPGQDNSPLHF. V usage is TRBV4-1 and J usage is TRBJ1-6; a possible D gene is TRBD1 (5 bases). Germline CDR1 reads MGHRA; CDR2 reads YSYEKL. Trimming stripped 1 base from V and 5 bases from J, with 12 bases between. This CDR3 contains 16 residues.

The chain uses TRBV4-3 and TRBJ1-4; 7 bases map to TRBD1. Trimming took 5 bases from V and 8 from J; bases not matched to a gene: 11. Germline V gene lookup returns CDR1 LGHNA and CDR2 YSLEER. The CDR3 sequence is 15 residues long. The DNA for the CDR3 is TGCGCCAGCAGCAACCAAGGGGGCGCAGGGGAAAAACTGTTTTTT. Its protein is CASSNQGGAGEKLFF.

This chain links TRBV7-3 with TRBJ2-2; 8 positions agree with TRBD2. Germline trimming cut 2 bases from V and 6 bases from J; bases unmatched to any gene: 8. The germline V gene has CDR1 SGHTA and CDR2 FQGTGA. This CDR3 contains 16 residues. CDR3 region: CASSLGGTRLSGELFF. The CDR3 coding sequence is TGTGCCAGCAGCTTAGGTGGGACTAGACTCTCCGGGGAGCTGTTTTTT.

The chain couples TRBV27 to TRBJ2-1; D may be TRBD1 (5 bases). The CDR3 length is 13 residues. The germline gives CDR1 MNHEY, CDR2 SMNVEV (reference sequence). The V end was cut by 6 bases, the J end by 7 bases, with 13 bases between. The CDR3 reads CASRATAFNEQFF. CDR3 DNA: TGTGCCAGCAGGGCGACAGCTTTTAATGAGCAGTTCTTC.